The 30 T cell receptor beta chains below were found in one sample sequenced in a study of T-cell reconstitution after alpha-beta-depleted transplantation in children. The TCRbeta library incorporated unique molecular identifiers. TCRdb re-called the PCR reads with MiXCR, one entry per CDR3 protein. Of around 960,000 distinct CDR3 sequences in the sample, about 31% were seen once. The sequencing here drew on PBMCs, mostly from graft donor cells, taken 360 days after TCRalphabeta/CD19-depleted stem cell transplant. The receptors shown here come from a boy under two years old who had a stem cell transplant for SCID, so the T cells may come from the graft donor.

The J gene is TRBJ1-1, the V gene TRBV7-9; D gene ambiguous. V shed 9 bases and J shed 6 bases, with 20 bases lying between them. This CDR3 region has 14 residues. Germline-derived CDR1 and CDR2 are SEHNR and FQNEAQ (reference sequence). CDR3 bases: TGTGCCAGTTCAGCAGCCCTTTCCGGGGCTGAAGCTTTCTTT. Amino acids: CASSAALSGAEAFF.

CDR3 sequence reads: CASSQVHGEQFF. The CDR3 coding sequence is TGCGCCAGCAGCCAAGTCCACGGTGAGCAGTTCTTC. This sequence joins TRBV4-1 and TRBJ2-1; D gene uncertain. V shed 1 base and J shed 9 bases, with 7 bases lying between them. There are 12 residues in the CDR3. Germline lookup yields CDR1 MGHRA and CDR2 YSYEKL.

The genes are TRBV20-1 and TRBJ2-2; 7 bases map to TRBD2. This CDR3 is built from 14 residues. With V trimmed by 5 bases and J by 5 bases, 8 bases remained unmatched. Per germline, CDR1 DFQATT and CDR2 SNEGSKA (reference sequence). The CDR3 sequence: CSADGGSMTGELFF. Here the CDR3 DNA reads TGCAGTGCTGACGGGGGGTCGATGACCGGGGAGCTGTTTTTT.

This clonotype was seen a few times. The CDR3 DNA reads as TGTGCCAGCAGCTTAGGGAGAGCGGGGACCCAGTACTTC. Its translation is CASSLGRAGTQYF. V usage is TRBV7-2 and J usage is TRBJ2-5; D possibly corresponds to TRBD2 (6 bases). The germline CDR1 and CDR2 sequences are SGHTA and FQGNSA. Deletions cut 1 base from V and 7 bases from J, with 10 bases between. The CDR3 length is 13 residues.

This clonotype has just a few counts. This chain joins TRBV12-3 or TRBV12-4 and TRBJ2-4; TRBD1 matches 7 bases. With V trimmed by 7 bases and J by 0 bases, 9 bases remained unmatched. CDR3 length: 16 residues. CDR3 nucleotides: TGTGCCAGCACTGTACAGGGGAGCCTAGCCAAAAACATTCAGTACTTC. Translated, it gives CASTVQGSLAKNIQYF.

This clonotype came up once. CDR3 protein: CASSPRRLAESFVEQYF. The CDR3 DNA sequence: TGTGCCAGCAGTCCCCGGCGACTAGCGGAGAGTTTCGTAGAGCAGTACTTC. V is TRBV12-3 or TRBV12-4 and J is TRBJ2-7, with 9 positions matching TRBD2. CDR3 length equals 17 residues. The ends lost 5 bases at V and 7 bases at J; junction bases unmatched: 18.

CDR3 bases: TGTGCCAGCAGCGTAGAGGTTAGCGGGGATACGCAGTATTTT. It translates to CASSVEVSGDTQYF. The chain recombines TRBV9 with TRBJ2-3; TRBD2 matches 7 bases. With V trimmed by 0 bases and J by 6 bases, 4 bases remained unmatched. The CDR3 runs 14 residues. CDR1 and CDR2 (germline): SGDLS, YYNGEE.

The chain combines TRBV29-1 with TRBJ2-2; D is perhaps TRBD1 (6 bases). CDR1 SQVTM and CDR2 ANQGSEA come from the germline V gene. The CDR3 is 13 residues long. Trimming cost V 3 bases and J 1 base, with 6 bases left between them. The CDR3 bases are TGCAGCGTTGAGGGACAGAACACCGGGGAGCTGTTTTTT. Translated: CSVEGQNTGELFF.

This clonotype was counted a few times. The chain uses TRBV4-1 and TRBJ2-5; 9 bases map to TRBD1. The germline CDR1 and CDR2 sequences are MGHRA and YSYEKL. CDR3 size: 16 residues. The J segment lost 2 bases and the V segment lost 4 bases, leaving 8 bases of the junction unmatched. The CDR3, as DNA: TGCGCCAGCAGCCTCCCGGGACAGGGAATGCAAGAGACCCAGTACTTC. This gives the protein CASSLPGQGMQETQYF.

The chain combines TRBV5-5 with TRBJ2-5, with 11 nucleotides matching TRBD2. The CDR3 spans 15 residues. Looked up from germline, CDR1 is SGHKS and CDR2 is YYEKEE (reference sequence). V shed 4 bases, J shed 5 bases, and the junction held 7 bases outside the gene matches. The DNA of the CDR3 is TGTGCCAGCAGCATAGCGGGGGGGGAGATGGAGACCCAGTACTTC. Its translation: CASSIAGGEMETQYF. Based on the CDR3 plus reference TRBV5-5 and TRBJ2-5, the full variable domain is DAGVTQSPTHLIKTRGQQVTLRCSPISGHKSVSWYQQVLGQGPQFIFQYYEKEERGRGNFPDRFSARQFPNYSSELNVNALLLGDSALYLCASSIAGGEMETQYFGPGTRLLVL.

V usage is TRBV7-2 and J usage is TRBJ1-2; no clear D. The length of the CDR3 is 13 residues. Trimming left V 5 bases short and J 7 bases short, with 14 bases between. Germline loops: CDR1 SGHTA, CDR2 FQGNSA. The CDR3 DNA follows: TGTGCCAGCAGCCTGGCCAAATTAAGTGGCTACACCTTC. Translating gives CASSLAKLSGYTF.

This clonotype came up a few times. The CDR3 nucleotides read TGTGCCAGCAGTGAACGGGACAGGGGAGGGGAGCTGTTTTTT. Translating gives CASSERDRGGELFF. The chain combines TRBV2 with TRBJ2-2, with TRBD1 identical over 10 bases. The CDR3 extends over 14 amino acids. Germline V CDR1 and CDR2: SNHLY, FYNNEI. The V segment lost 2 bases and the J segment 8 bases; nucleotides outside the gene matches: 2.

The J gene is TRBJ2-2, the V gene TRBV4-1; no firm D call. Per the germline V gene, CDR1 is MGHRA and CDR2 is YSYEKL. The CDR3 covers 16 residues. V lost 0 bases and J lost 3, with 11 bases in between. The CDR3 DNA sequence: TGCGCCAGCAGCCAAGATCCTCCGGATTACACCGGGGAGCTGTTTTTT. It specifies CASSQDPPDYTGELFF.

This clonotype appeared a few times. This chain uses TRBV29-1 with TRBJ2-7, with a weak D call TRBD1 (8 bases). V was shortened by 7 bases and J by 7 bases, with 17 bases between the two germline ends. CDR3 length: 12 residues. CDR1 and CDR2 (germline): SQVTM, ANQGSEA. The CDR3 is CSGRQGRGEQYF. The CDR3 DNA follows: TGCAGCGGCAGACAGGGGAGGGGAGAGCAGTACTTC.

V usage is TRBV5-1 and J usage is TRBJ1-1, with D possibly TRBD1 on 6 matching bases. The germline V and J ends were trimmed by 2 bases and 5 bases, with 13 bases remaining between them. The CDR3 totals 14 residues. Germline CDR1 SGHRS, CDR2 YFSETQ. In nucleotides, the CDR3 is TGCGCCAGCAGCTTCCGGGGGCGGAGTACTGAAGCTTTCTTT. Amino acid sequence: CASSFRGRSTEAFF.

In the case of this clonotype: A much larger clone sits a single nucleotide away, making a read error possible. The rearrangement links TRBV5-6 to TRBJ2-1; 8 positions agree with TRBD2. J was trimmed by 5 bases and V by 4 bases; bases with no gene match: 5. Germline-derived CDR1 and CDR2 are SGHDT and YYEEEE. The CDR3 has 14 residues. Here the CDR3 DNA reads TGTGCCAGCAGCCCCGGGACTAGGGACAATGAGCAGTTCTTC. This translates into CASSPGTRDNEQFF. The full variable domain, rest sourced from reference TRBV5-6 and TRBJ2-1, is DAGVTQSPTHLIKTRGQQVTLRCSPKSGHDTVSWYQQALGQGPQFIFQYYEEEERQRGNFPDRFSGHQFPNYSSELNVNALLLGDSALYLCASSPGTRDNEQFFGPGTRLTVL.

The chain is built from TRBV6-2 or TRBV6-3 and TRBJ2-7, with 10 bases identical to TRBD2. Germline assignment: CDR1 MNHEY and CDR2 SVGEGT. The CDR3 length is 18 residues. The J segment lost 1 base and the V segment lost 6 bases, leaving 15 bases of the junction unmatched. The DNA of the CDR3 is TGTGCCAGCAGATCGCCCCGACTAGCGGGTAAAAAATCCTACGAGCAGTACTTC. It specifies CASRSPRLAGKKSYEQYF.

In DNA, the CDR3 is TGTGCCAGCAGTCTGCGAGGGACAGTTTCCTACGAGCAGTACTTC. It translates to CASSLRGTVSYEQYF. The V gene is TRBV28, the J gene TRBJ2-7; TRBD1 aligns across 7 bases. This CDR3 contains 15 residues. The J segment lost 1 base and the V segment lost 5 bases, leaving 8 bases of the junction unmatched. Germline loops: CDR1 MDHEN, CDR2 SYDVKM. Combining the CDR3 with reference TRBV28 and TRBJ2-7 gives the whole variable domain DVKVTQSSRYLVKRTGEKVFLECVQDMDHENMFWYRQDPGLGLRLIYFSYDVKMKEKGDIPEGYSVSREKKERFSLILESASTNQTSMYLCASSLRGTVSYEQYFGPGTRLTVT.

The chain recombines TRBV11-1 with TRBJ2-2; D is ambiguous. The V end was cut by 4 bases, the J end by 1 base, with 7 bases between. This CDR3 is 14 amino acids long. In germline, CDR1 is SGHAT, CDR2 FQDESV (reference sequence). The CDR3 DNA follows: TGTGCCAGCAGCTACGTGGTGAACACCGGGGAGCTGTTTTTT. Translation gives CASSYVVNTGELFF. Drawing the rest from reference TRBV11-1 and TRBJ2-2, the complete variable domain is EAEVAQSPRYKITEKSQAVAFWCDPISGHATLYWYRQILGQGPELLVQFQDESVVDDSQLPKDRFSAERLKGVDSTLKIQPAELGDSAMYLCASSYVVNTGELFFGEGSRLTVL.

V usage is TRBV10-1 and J usage is TRBJ2-3; D is possibly TRBD2 (5 bases). Germline V gene lookup returns CDR1 WNHNN and CDR2 SYGVQD (reference sequence). V lost 4 bases and J lost 2, with 7 bases in between. CDR3 length: 13 residues. CDR3 nucleotide sequence: TGCGCCAGCAGTGGACTAAACACAGATACGCAGTATTTT. This translates into CASSGLNTDTQYF.

The chain links TRBV5-1 to TRBJ2-2, with no clear D. This CDR3 spans 13 amino acids. The V end lost 5 bases, the J end lost 5 bases, and 10 bases lay between the germline ends. Germline CDR1 and CDR2: SGHRS and YFSETQ. The CDR3 is CASRDQSTGELFF. As DNA, the CDR3 is TGCGCCAGCAGGGATCAGAGTACCGGGGAGCTGTTTTTT.

This clonotype was recorded a few times. This chain links TRBV7-9 with TRBJ1-3; D uncertain. CDR1 SEHNR and CDR2 FQNEAQ come from the germline V gene (reference sequence). The CDR3 is 16 residues long. The ends were cut back, 1 base at V and 0 bases at J, with 10 bases in the middle. The CDR3 region has the DNA TGTGCCAGCAGCTTAGGGAACCATTTCTCTGGAAACACCATATATTTT. Translated, it gives CASSLGNHFSGNTIYF.

This clonotype has just a few counts. The chain combines TRBV4-1 with TRBJ2-1, with 9 positions matching TRBD2. From germline, CDR1 is MGHRA and CDR2 YSYEKL. CDR3 length: 18 amino acids. The V gene end was trimmed by 1 base and the J gene end by 1 base; junction bases not matched to a gene: 8. The CDR3 region is CASSQVELAGSSYNEQFF. In nucleotides, the CDR3 is TGCGCCAGCAGCCAAGTAGAGCTAGCGGGGTCTTCCTACAATGAGCAGTTCTTC.

This sequence joins TRBV12-3 or TRBV12-4 and TRBJ1-1; no reliable D call. The CDR3 contains 14 residues. V was shortened by 3 bases and J by 1 base, with 9 bases between the two germline ends. CDR3 coding DNA: TGTGCCAGCAGTTTCGGGTCCGGGAACACTGAAGCTTTCTTT. Amino acids: CASSFGSGNTEAFF.

The rearrangement joins TRBV5-5 to TRBJ1-3; maybe TRBD1 (6 bases). The germline CDR1 and CDR2 sequences are SGHKS and YYEKEE (reference sequence). Trimming took 3 bases from V and 2 from J, leaving 15 bases between them. The CDR3 runs to 16 residues. CDR3 coding DNA: TGTGCCAGCAGCTCGGACAGACCTCCGCCTGGAAACACCATATATTTT. It codes for CASSSDRPPPGNTIYF.

This clonotype appeared a few times. This chain uses TRBV20-1 with TRBJ2-5, with D perhaps being TRBD1 or TRBD2 (6 bases each). Deletions cut 7 bases from V and 5 bases from J, with 14 bases between. The CDR3 contains 12 residues. The V gene's germline CDR1 is DFQATT and CDR2 SNEGSKA (reference sequence). CDR3 sequence reads: CSGRGGTETQYF. Here the CDR3 DNA reads TGCAGTGGGAGAGGGGGGACGGAGACCCAGTACTTC.

There are a few counts of this clonotype. This sequence joins TRBV5-1 and TRBJ2-5; 8 bases map to TRBD1. This CDR3 has 14 amino acids. V lost 2 bases to trimming and J lost 4 bases; unmatched junction nucleotides: 4. The V gene's germline CDR1 is SGHRS and CDR2 YFSETQ. The CDR3 DNA reads as TGCGCCAGCAGCTTTGTGGGACAGGCAGAGACCCAGTACTTC. It specifies CASSFVGQAETQYF. Filled out from reference TRBV5-1 and TRBJ2-5, the complete variable domain reads KAGVTQTPRYLIKTRGQQVTLSCSPISGHRSVSWYQQTPGQGLQFLFEYFSETQRNKGNFPGRFSGRQFSNSRSEMNVSTLELGDSALYLCASSFVGQAETQYFGPGTRLLVL.

This clonotype was seen at least ten times. The chain recombines TRBV12-3 or TRBV12-4 with TRBJ2-1, with a possible D match to TRBD2 (5 bases). Trimming pared 4 bases from V and 6 bases from J, leaving 7 bases between. This CDR3 has 12 residues. The CDR3 reads CASSSTSNEQFF. CDR3 bases: TGTGCCAGCAGTTCCACTAGCAATGAGCAGTTCTTC.

The genes are TRBV9 and TRBJ1-2; D is ambiguous. The CDR3 has 13 residues. Germline lookup yields CDR1 SGDLS and CDR2 YYNGEE. V dropped 1 base and J dropped 0 bases, with 4 bases sitting between them. The CDR3 is CASSVNPNYGYTF. CDR3 bases: TGTGCCAGCAGCGTAAATCCTAACTATGGCTACACCTTC.

This chain links TRBV10-2 with TRBJ2-1, with 10 bases that match TRBD2. CDR3 length: 17 residues. The ends lost 10 bases at V and 8 bases at J; junction bases unmatched: 20. The germline gives CDR1 WSHSY, CDR2 SAAADI. The CDR3 DNA sequence: TGCGCCACCAAGGACCTAGCGGGGGCCCTGATAGTTGATGAGCAGTTCTTC. Translating gives CATKDLAGALIVDEQFF.